These T cell receptor beta chains were read from a single sample in a study of STAT3 mutations in large granular lymphocyte leukemia. Sequencing used immunoSEQ multiplex PCR; TCRdb keeps in-frame clones, though not all of them. This table has roughly 38,000 clones, about 88% appearing once. Material for sequencing was PBMCs. The receptors shown here come from a human donor with T large granular lymphocyte leukemia. Some clones in this sample may be carry-over from other donors' samples. CDR3s include the opening cysteine and the closing phenylalanine or tryptophan. Fields, in order: V gene, CDR3 length, D gene, J gene, clone size, CDR3 protein, CDR3 DNA. A D gene is named only where the DNA matches it firmly. Clone size, where shown, is once, few, many, or a class for clones that have expanded.

TRBV13	14	.	TRBJ2-3	.	CASSLSGETDTQYF	TGTGCCAGCAGCTTATCGGGGGAGACAGATACGCAGTATTTT
TRBV6-6	11	.	TRBJ2-3	.	CASIESQTQYF	TGTGCCAGCATCGAGTCCCAAACGCAGTATTTT
TRBV2	13	TRBD1	TRBJ1-1	.	CASIRGRNTEAFF	TGTGCCAGTATCAGGGGGCGAAACACTGAAGCTTTCTTT
TRBV7-7	13	.	TRBJ2-3	.	CASSLEGTDTQYF	TGTGCCAGCAGCTTAGAAGGCACAGATACGCAGTATTTT
TRBV28	18	TRBD1	TRBJ1-1	.	CASHEDNTGGRLNTEAFF	TGTGCCAGCCACGAAGATAACACAGGGGGCAGACTGAACACTGAAGCTTTCTTT
TRBV7-2	15	TRBD1	TRBJ2-3	.	CASSPDRGGTDTQYF	TGTGCCAGCAGCCCGGACAGGGGGGGAACAGATACGCAGTATTTT
TRBV7-9	15	.	TRBJ1-4	.	CASSLNTAVNEKLFF	TGTGCCAGCAGCTTAAATACAGCTGTTAATGAAAAACTGTTTTTT
TRBV28	12	.	TRBJ1-5	.	CASTDRNQPQHF	TGTGCCAGCACTGATAGGAATCAGCCCCAGCATTTT
TRBV6-5	13	TRBD1	TRBJ2-7	.	CASSSGDRVKQYF	TGTGCCAGCAGTTCCGGGGACAGGGTAAAGCAGTACTTC
TRBV4-1	15	.	TRBJ1-5	.	CASSQDQRGNQPQHF	TGCGCCAGCAGCCAAGATCAGCGAGGGAATCAGCCCCAGCATTTT
TRBV25-1	17	.	TRBJ2-6	few	CASSAHEGSGGANVLTF	TGTGCCAGCAGTGCCCATGAGGGCTCAGGCGGGGCCAACGTCCTGACTTTC
TRBV5-1	12	TRBD1	TRBJ1-2	once	CASRAGGDGYTF	TGCGCCAGCCGGGCAGGGGGCGATGGCTACACCTTC
TRBV2	15	.	TRBJ2-5	.	CASGIEMGLQETQYF	TGTGCCAGCGGCATCGAAATGGGTTTACAAGAGACCCAGTACTTC
TRBV5-1	17	TRBD2	TRBJ2-3	.	CASSLEVGGGLGDTQYF	TGCGCCAGCAGCTTGGAGGTAGGCGGGGGATTAGGAGATACGCAGTATTTT
TRBV30	12	.	TRBJ1-2	few	CAWSPVGYGYTF	TGTGCCTGGAGTCCAGTGGGCTATGGCTACACCTTC
TRBV29-1	13	.	TRBJ2-7	.	CSVEPDNSYEQYF	TGCAGCGTTGAACCTGACAACTCCTACGAGCAGTACTTC
TRBV5-6	18	TRBD2	TRBJ2-2	.	CASSSPGSGGTYTGELFF	TGTGCCAGCAGCTCCCCGGGTAGCGGGGGGACGTACACCGGGGAGCTGTTTTTT
TRBV25-1	13	.	TRBJ1-1	.	CASSESQETEAFF	TGTGCCAGCAGTGAATCGCAGGAAACTGAAGCTTTCTTT
TRBV4-3	17	.	TRBJ1-5	.	CASSQVLQADSNQPQHF	TGCGCCAGCAGCCAAGTTTTGCAGGCCGATAGCAATCAGCCCCAGCATTTT
TRBV15	16	TRBD1	TRBJ1-5	.	CATSPRTGVTNQPQHF	TGTGCCACCAGCCCCCGGACAGGGGTTACGAATCAGCCCCAGCATTTT
TRBV30	16	TRBD1	TRBJ1-6	.	CAWRDHGQGEGSPLHF	TGTGCCTGGAGGGACCACGGACAGGGAGAAGGTTCACCCCTCCACTTT
TRBV4-3	17	.	TRBJ1-5	.	CASSQRTGSGSNQPQHF	TGCGCCAGCAGCCAACGCACAGGGAGCGGTAGCAATCAGCCCCAGCATTTT
TRBV6-5	15	TRBD2	TRBJ2-5	.	CASSYSRRGEETQYF	TGTGCCAGCAGTTACTCGCGGCGGGGGGAAGAGACCCAGTACTTC
TRBV13	15	TRBD1	TRBJ2-3	.	CASSLEGQGTDTQYF	TGTGCCAGCAGCTTAGAGGGACAGGGCACAGATACGCAGTATTTT
TRBV5-4	13	.	TRBJ2-3	.	CASSLTRTDTQYF	TGTGCCAGCAGCTTGACGCGCACAGATACGCAGTATTTT
TRBV6-5	16	TRBD1	TRBJ1-4	.	CASSLRRQGRSEKLFF	TGTGCCAGCAGTTTAAGGAGACAGGGACGGTCTGAAAAACTGTTTTTT
TRBV5-1	13	.	TRBJ2-2	.	CASSLATTGELFF	TGCGCCAGCAGCTTGGCTACCACCGGGGAGCTGTTTTTT
TRBV20-1	10	.	TRBJ2-7	.	CSASSYEQYF	TGCAGTGCTTCATCCTACGAGCAGTACTTC
TRBV5-1	14	.	TRBJ1-1	.	CASSLAEERGEAFF	TGCGCCAGCAGCTTGGCGGAAGAGCGAGGTGAAGCTTTCTTT